This is a list of T cell receptor beta chains from one sample in a study of molecular identifiers for immune sequencing clone quantification. MiXCR was run by TCRdb on the PCR reads, yielding one entry per CDR3 protein. The sample yields 20,000 or so distinct CDR3 sequences, under 25% seen once. Material for sequencing was naive CD8+ T cells from blood, with Jurkat cell RNA spiked in. These receptors were taken from a human donor in good health. Some libraries in this study had Jurkat cell RNA spiked in. Both conserved end residues are part of each CDR3. The order of the fields is CDR3 DNA, CDR3 protein, V gene, D gene, clone size, J gene. D genes are given only for firm matches. Size is stated as once, few or many counts, or a class when the clone is expanded.

TGCAGCGTTACTAGCGGGAGAGCCCTAAACACAGATACGCAGTATTTT	CSVTSGRALNTDTQYF	TRBV29-1	TRBD2	many	TRBJ2-3
TGTGCCAGCAGTCCCGGGACAATCTACGAGCAGTACTTC	CASSPGTIYEQYF	TRBV12-3/TRBV12-4	-	medium-sized	TRBJ2-7
TGTGCCAGCACCCCGGGTTGGGTGGGCAATCAGCCCCAGCATTTT	CASTPGWVGNQPQHF	TRBV12-3/TRBV12-4	-	many	TRBJ1-5
TGTGCCAGCAGCCTCCCCCCCCCCGGAGCCGATACTAGTCTTCATGAAAAACTGTTTTTT	CASSLPPPGADTSLHEKLFF	TRBV7-9	-	many	TRBJ1-4
TGCGCCAGCAGTCAACCCCGAGCGGGAGGAGAGACCCAGTACTTC	CASSQPRAGGETQYF	TRBV5-1	TRBD2	many	TRBJ2-5
TGCGCCAGCAGCTTGGCCATCCTGACTGGCCCACCCGGGGAGCTGTTTTTT	CASSLAILTGPPGELFF	TRBV5-1	-	medium-sized	TRBJ2-2
TGTGCCAGCTCGGGGGGGCCTGGGACCCAGTACTTC	CASSGGPGTQYF	TRBV7-9	TRBD2	many	TRBJ2-5
TGTGCCAGCAGCTCACAGGCCTTCTCTGGAAACACCATATATTTT	CASSSQAFSGNTIYF	TRBV7-9	-	medium-sized	TRBJ1-3
TGTGCCAGCAGCTTATCGGGCAATGGCTACACCTTC	CASSLSGNGYTF	TRBV7-6	-	many	TRBJ1-2
TGTGCCAGCGGACAGACCGCCGGGACTAGCAGCGAGCAGTACTTC	CASGQTAGTSSEQYF	TRBV28	TRBD2	many	TRBJ2-7
TGTGCCAGCAGTGAAACCGGGGTTCGCGGCACAGATACGCAGTATTTT	CASSETGVRGTDTQYF	TRBV25-1	-	medium-sized	TRBJ2-3